This TCR beta chain was documented in a study of T cell repertoires in cytomegalovirus infection. TCRdb recomputed calls from the reads with MiXCR, one row per CDR3 protein. This sample has about 890,000 distinct CDR3 sequences; under 40% occur once, and the top ten carry roughly 13%. In the case of this clonotype: Antigen: not known.

This TCR was sampled from a human donor in good health (CMV status not recorded). Some clones in this sample may be carry-over from other donors' samples. The sample here was cultured CD8+ T cells from PBMCs, taken from culture after CMV antigen stimulation.

The CDR3 protein is CASSQFGAGTEAFF. CDR3 nucleotide sequence: TGCGCCAGCAGCCAATTTGGGGCAGGGACTGAAGCTTTCTTT. The chain recombines TRBV4-3 with TRBJ1-1; maybe TRBD1 (5 bases). The CDR3 is 14 amino acids. Germline V gene lookup returns CDR1 LGHNA and CDR2 YSLEER. Trimming removed 2 bases at V and 5 bases at J, with 12 bases between.